This T cell receptor beta chain was captured by sequencing in a study of T cells in Graves' hyperthyroidism and ophthalmopathy. Study-wide results and limits: Most expanded thyroid clonotypes above 0.001 recurred in blood.

Germline trimming cut 4 bases from V and 5 bases from J; bases unmatched to any gene: 11. The CDR3 length is 16 residues. From germline, CDR1 is LGHNA and CDR2 YNFKEQ. As to this clonotype: The antigen is not known.

Clinical symptoms, serum thyroxine, TRAb, thyroid ultrasound and orbital computed tomography informed diagnoses. RNA transcripts served as the template for amplifying TCR beta CDR3 regions. The HTBI set primed first-round TCR CDR3 RT-PCR. TCRdb passed the multiplex PCR reads through MiXCR, listing each CDR3 protein once. The sample includes some 570,000 distinct CDR3 sequences, over 12% of them seen just once. The genes are TRBV4-2 and TRBJ1-1; 9 bases are a match to TRBD1. The sequence came from a woman under 30 with Graves' ophthalmopathy. Sequenced sample: blood. CDR3 DNA sequence: TGTGCCAGCAGCCCCCTGGACGGGACAGGGCAAACTGAAGCTTTCTTT. Protein product: CASSPLDGTGQTEAFF.